These 32 T cell receptor beta chains originate from one sample sequenced in a study of CD8 T cells in ankylosing spondylitis. MiXCR was run by TCRdb on the 5' RACE reads, yielding one entry per CDR3 protein. The profile shows roughly 470,000 distinct CDR3 sequences, roughly 26% of them singletons. No antigen has been assigned to these receptors. Overall study findings and caveats: Ankylosing spondylitis blood appeared to carry a characteristic TCR beta motif of several highly homologous variants.

Sequencing was done on a sample of blood, either unsorted or a sorted T cell fraction (not recorded which). The receptors here all came from a male donor with ankylosing spondylitis.

This clonotype was seen more than once but under ten times. The chain has TRBV7-9 and TRBJ2-1; TRBD2 might be the D (5 bases). Trimming took off 2 bases at V and 3 bases at J, with 8 bases between the two ends. The CDR3 contains 14 residues. Per the germline V gene, CDR1 is SEHNR and CDR2 is FQNEAQ (reference sequence). The CDR3 reads CASSLFTSYNEQFF. CDR3 bases: TGTGCCAGCAGCTTATTTACTAGCTACAATGAGCAGTTCTTC. The entire variable domain, with the rest obtained from reference TRBV7-9 and TRBJ2-1, is as follows: DTGVSQNPRHKITKRGQNVTFRCDPISEHNRLYWYRQTLGQGPEFLTYFQNEAQLEKSRLLSDRFSAERPKGSFSTLEIQRTEQGDSAMYLCASSLFTSYNEQFFGPGTRLTVL.

This clonotype was seen more than once but under ten times. This chain joins TRBV5-1 and TRBJ2-5; D is unresolved. V gave up 7 bases and J gave up 2 bases, with 6 bases separating them. The CDR3 is made up of 11 amino acids. The germline CDR1 and CDR2 sequences are SGHRS and YFSETQ. The CDR3 region is CASLGQETQYF. The CDR3 DNA sequence: TGCGCCAGCTTGGGACAAGAGACCCAGTACTTC.

V and J are TRBV11-3 and TRBJ2-1; D could derive from TRBD1 or TRBD2 (6 bases each). V lost 4 bases and J lost 10, with 11 bases in between. The CDR3 is made up of 12 amino acids. Germline CDR1 is SGHNT and CDR2 is YENEEA. CDR3 in amino acids: CASSSEGGEQFF. The CDR3 DNA reads as TGTGCCAGCAGCTCGGAGGGGGGAGAGCAGTTCTTC.

This clonotype was seen only a few times. The V gene is TRBV15, the J gene TRBJ2-1; no definite D call. The CDR3 length is 18 residues. V was trimmed by 5 bases and J by 3 bases, leaving 23 bases between them. CDR1 is LNHNV, CDR2 YYDKDF, per germline (reference sequence). DNA of the CDR3: TGTGCCACCAGCGTCCCGAGAGGAGCTTTTACCGGCTACAATGAGCAGTTCTTC. Encoded protein: CATSVPRGAFTGYNEQFF.

This clonotype appeared a few times. The CDR3 sequence: CATSDSERRSYNEQFF. CDR3 nucleotides: TGTGCCACCAGTGATAGCGAGCGGAGGTCCTACAATGAGCAGTTCTTC. The chain is built from TRBV24-1 and TRBJ2-1; TRBD2 might be the D (5 bases). The CDR3 consists of 16 residues. Trimming took off 3 bases at V and 1 base at J, with 12 bases between the two ends. Germline CDR1 and CDR2: KGHDR and SFDVKD.

This clonotype was seen only once. The CDR3 loop is CASSLAGVPGELFF. The CDR3 coding sequence is TGTGCCAGCAGCTTAGCGGGAGTCCCCGGGGAGCTGTTTTTT. The gene calls are TRBV7-7 and TRBJ2-2; a weak D match, TRBD2 (5 bases). The CDR3 loop spans 14 amino acids. V was pared by 0 bases and J by 6 bases, with 8 bases between. Germline V gives CDR1 SSHAT, CDR2 FNYEAQ (reference sequence).

This clonotype showed up just a few times. V and J are TRBV7-7 and TRBJ2-2; D remains unclear. V shed 1 base and J shed 4 bases, with 4 bases lying between them. CDR3 size: 13 residues. Germline CDR1 SSHAT, CDR2 FNYEAQ (reference sequence). CDR3 amino acids: CASSLDSTGELFF. CDR3 DNA sequence: TGTGCCAGCAGCTTAGACAGCACCGGGGAGCTGTTTTTT.

This clonotype was recorded a few times. The chain joins TRBV30 to TRBJ2-1; no definite D call. CDR1 is GTSNPN and CDR2 is SVGIG in the germline V gene (reference sequence). Deletions cut 8 bases from V and 1 base from J, with 12 bases between. This CDR3 has 13 amino acids. Here the CDR3 DNA reads TGTGCCCTAAAGGCTTCTTCCTACAATGAGCAGTTCTTC. It specifies CALKASSYNEQFF.

This clonotype was seen a handful of times. In DNA, the CDR3 is TGTGCCAGCAGCCAAGTCGGACTAGCGGGAACCAATGAGCAGTTCTTC. Amino acid sequence: CASSQVGLAGTNEQFF. The V call is TRBV7-2, the J call TRBJ2-1, with 12 bases lining up with TRBD2. Germline V gene lookup returns CDR1 SGHTA and CDR2 FQGNSA. With V trimmed by 5 bases and J by 6 bases, 8 bases remained unmatched. This CDR3 region has 16 residues.

This clonotype came up a few times. CDR3 DNA: TGCAGCGTTGAATCTGGCGGTGAGCAGTTCTTC. This translates into CSVESGGEQFF. This chain joins TRBV29-1 and TRBJ2-1, with D unresolved. This CDR3 has 11 amino acids. Deletions cut 2 bases from V and 9 bases from J, with 8 bases between. Per the germline V gene, CDR1 is SQVTM and CDR2 is ANQGSEA.

The rearrangement links TRBV20-1 to TRBJ2-3; D possibly uses TRBD1 or TRBD2 (5 bases each). V lost 4 bases, J lost 2 bases, and 16 bases lay in between. Looked up from germline, CDR1 is DFQATT and CDR2 is SNEGSKA (reference sequence). The CDR3 runs 15 residues. Written as DNA, the CDR3 is TGCAGTGCTAACCCTCCGGGACGAAACACAGATACGCAGTATTTT. Translating gives CSANPPGRNTDTQYF.

V gene TRBV29-1 combines with J gene TRBJ2-1; D unclear. Germline CDR1 SQVTM, CDR2 ANQGSEA. This CDR3 spans 17 amino acids. V was pared by 0 bases and J by 10 bases, with 25 bases between. The CDR3: CSVEDPIRTPRRGEQFF. For the CDR3, the DNA is TGCAGCGTTGAAGATCCCATTCGAACCCCACGTAGAGGCGAGCAGTTCTTC.

V gene TRBV6-1 combines with J gene TRBJ2-7; TRBD1 agrees at 10 bases. Unmatched junction bases numbered 3, after V lost 4 bases and J lost 3 bases. Germline assignment: CDR1 MNHNS and CDR2 SASEGT. CDR3 length equals 14 residues. CDR3 region: CASSAWTGGYEQYF. The CDR3 DNA sequence: TGTGCCAGCAGTGCCTGGACAGGGGGCTACGAGCAGTACTTC.

Notes on this clonotype: Compared with germline, one end of the junction differs, possibly owing to a read error. V usage is TRBV7-9 and J usage is TRBJ2-1; D uncertain. Germline V gene sequence: CDR1 SEHNR, CDR2 FQNEAQ (reference sequence). The CDR3 spans 12 residues. In DNA form, the CDR3 reads TGTGCCAGCAGCTTTTATGACAATGAGCGGTTCTTC. This codes for CASSFYDNERFF.

This clonotype was detected many times. The chain is built from TRBV12-3 or TRBV12-4 and TRBJ1-1, with D uncertain. The CDR3 has 14 amino acids. Deletions cut 5 bases from V and 11 bases from J, with 21 bases between. Here the CDR3 reads CASSPTPEEVRAFF. CDR3 sequence (DNA): TGTGCCAGCAGTCCTACCCCCGAAGAGGTTAGGGCTTTCTTT.

This clonotype was picked up many times. The rearrangement joins TRBV7-2 to TRBJ1-2; D is undetermined. The CDR3 extends over 11 amino acids. Trimming removed 3 bases at V and 8 bases at J, with 7 bases between. Germline V gives CDR1 SGHTA, CDR2 FQGNSA. CDR3 in amino acids: CASSLGWGYTF. The CDR3 coding sequence is TGTGCCAGCAGCTTGGGTTGGGGCTACACCTTC.

This clonotype was recorded a few times. As DNA, the CDR3 is TGCGCCAGCAGCCCCGACAGGTCGGTAGGGGAGCAGTACTTC. It codes for CASSPDRSVGEQYF. The chain joins TRBV5-1 to TRBJ2-7; D possibly corresponds to TRBD1 (6 bases). There are 14 residues in the CDR3. Germline CDR1 reads SGHRS; CDR2 reads YFSETQ. V lost 4 bases, J lost 7 bases, and 18 bases lay in between.

This clonotype was seen a few times. The chain recombines TRBV12-3 or TRBV12-4 with TRBJ2-3; 8 nucleotides align to TRBD2. The CDR3 spans 15 residues. J was trimmed by 3 bases and V by 3 bases; bases with no gene match: 5. The CDR3 DNA reads TGTGCCAGCAGTTTTCGGGAGGGCGGTACAGATACGCAGTATTTT. Its protein is CASSFREGGTDTQYF.

The CDR3 DNA follows: TGCAGCGTGTTGACAGGGAGTAATGAAAAACTGTTTTTT. Its translation: CSVLTGSNEKLFF. The chain uses TRBV29-1 and TRBJ1-4, with 7 bases lining up with TRBD1. Germline assignment: CDR1 SQVTM and CDR2 ANQGSEA. Trimming cost V 6 bases and J 4 bases; bases outside gene matches: 5. The CDR3 is 13 residues long.

V usage is TRBV7-9 and J usage is TRBJ1-1; 7 nucleotides align to TRBD1. The CDR3 is made up of 15 amino acids. Trimming removed 1 base from V and 5 bases from J; junction bases left unmatched: 7. Germline CDR1 is SEHNR and CDR2 is FQNEAQ (reference sequence). Written as DNA, the CDR3 is TGTGCCAGCAGCTTAGGGTTGGCCAGGGGGACTGAAGCTTTCTTT. As protein: CASSLGLARGTEAFF.

V and J are TRBV10-2 and TRBJ1-1; D is perhaps TRBD1 (5 bases). Germline V gene data show CDR1 as WSHSY and CDR2 as SAAADI. With 3 bases removed from V and 4 bases from J, the gap between germline ends came to 9 bases. The CDR3 consists of 13 residues. This CDR3 is CASSENGGTEAFF. The CDR3 DNA follows: TGCGCCAGCAGTGAAAATGGGGGCACTGAAGCTTTCTTT.

The V gene is TRBV20-1, the J gene TRBJ1-6; D ambiguous. Germline CDR1 reads DFQATT; CDR2 reads SNEGSKA (reference sequence). CDR3 length equals 16 residues. V was trimmed by 2 bases and J by 8 bases, leaving 19 bases between them. The CDR3 reads CSARRGSSNSDSPLHF. In DNA form, the CDR3 reads TGCAGTGCTAGAAGAGGGTCTAGTAACAGCGATTCACCCCTCCACTTT.

The rearrangement links TRBV18 to TRBJ1-2, with 8 bases identical to TRBD1. The CDR3 loop spans 13 amino acids. CDR1 KGHSH and CDR2 LQKENI come from the germline V gene. The J segment lost 6 bases and the V segment lost 3 bases, leaving 3 bases of the junction unmatched. The CDR3 nucleotides read TGTGCCAGCTCACCTGCAGGGGGCGATGGCTACACCTTC. Amino acid sequence: CASSPAGGDGYTF.

This clonotype was recorded only once. The chain couples TRBV5-1 to TRBJ2-7; TRBD2 matches 8 bases. This CDR3 is built from 15 residues. Germline-derived CDR1 and CDR2 are SGHRS and YFSETQ. J gave up 2 bases and V 0 bases, and 4 bases lay outside the gene matches. The CDR3, as DNA: TGCGCCAGCAGCTTGGGGACTAGCCGGGCCTACGAGCAGTACGTC. Protein sequence: CASSLGTSRAYEQYV.

J is TRBJ2-2 and V is TRBV14, with D possibly matching TRBD1 (5 bases). Germline values: CDR1 SGHDN, CDR2 FVKESK. Trimming removed 5 bases at V and 7 bases at J, with 5 bases between. This CDR3 has 11 amino acids. CDR3 protein: CASSGHGELFF. The CDR3 DNA is TGTGCCAGCAGCGGACACGGGGAGCTGTTTTTT.

The chain recombines TRBV12-3 or TRBV12-4 with TRBJ1-2; the match to TRBD1 covers 10 bases. The CDR3 spans 14 residues. The V and J ends lost 3 bases and 7 bases, in that order; junction bases with no gene match: 5. CDR3 coding DNA: TGTGCCAGCAGTTTTGACAGGGGGCATGGTGGCTACACCTTC. Translation: CASSFDRGHGGYTF.

The sample holds one count of this clonotype. This sequence joins TRBV25-1 and TRBJ1-1; 7 nucleotides align to TRBD1. There are 13 residues in the CDR3. Germline V gene lookup returns CDR1 MGHDK and CDR2 SYGVNS. J gave up 10 bases and V 1 base, and 6 bases lay outside the gene matches. CDR3 sequence reads: CASSEWDSRGAFF. Here the CDR3 DNA reads TGTGCCAGCAGTGAATGGGACAGCCGTGGAGCTTTCTTT.

This clonotype has at least ten counts. J is TRBJ1-1 and V is TRBV4-2; 9 bases are shared with TRBD1. With V trimmed by 5 bases and J by 3 bases, 4 bases remained unmatched. The CDR3 has 14 amino acids. The germline gives CDR1 LGHNA, CDR2 YNFKEQ. CDR3 nucleotides: TGTGCCAGCAGCAGCGGGGACAGGGACACTGAAGCTTTCTTT. This translates into CASSSGDRDTEAFF.

This chain joins TRBV25-1 and TRBJ1-6; D is undetermined. CDR1 is MGHDK and CDR2 is SYGVNS in the germline V gene. V lost 3 bases and J 14 bases, leaving 14 bases between the germline ends. The CDR3 totals 13 residues. CDR3 protein: CASSEGSRDTLHF. CDR3 DNA: TGTGCCAGCAGTGAGGGGTCCAGAGACACCCTCCACTTT.

This clonotype was seen only a few times. This CDR3 is CSVVVHNEQFF. Written as DNA, the CDR3 is TGCAGCGTTGTAGTCCACAATGAGCAGTTCTTC. V is TRBV29-1 and J is TRBJ2-1; D unclear. The V end was cut by 4 bases, the J end by 5 bases, with 6 bases between. Germline V CDR1 and CDR2: SQVTM, ANQGSEA. The CDR3 contains 11 residues.

The V call is TRBV5-6, the J call TRBJ2-7; D not resolved. Trimming left V 1 base short and J 3 bases short, with 8 bases between. This CDR3 comprises 13 residues. Germline CDR1 SGHDT, CDR2 YYEEEE. In nucleotides, the CDR3 is TGTGCCAGCAGCTTGAATCTCCTCTACGAGCAGTACGTC. It codes for CASSLNLLYEQYV.

This clonotype is a singleton in its sample. The DNA for the CDR3 is TGTGCCAGCAGCTTAGGCGGCGCAGTGGAGACCCAGTACTTC. This sequence encodes CASSLGGAVETQYF. The rearrangement uses TRBV7-7 and TRBJ2-5; D ambiguous. Trimming stripped 1 base from V and 5 bases from J, with 11 bases between. Germline V lookup: CDR1 SSHAT, CDR2 FNYEAQ (reference sequence). There are 14 residues in the CDR3.